Presented here are 25 T cell receptor beta chains from one specimen sequenced in a study of T cells after yellow fever vaccination. TCRdb recomputed calls from the 5' RACE reads with MiXCR, one row per CDR3 protein. The sample holds 150,000 to 200,000 distinct CDR3 sequences, approximately 6.2% seen once. The sample consisted of CD4+ T cells sorted from PBMCs, taken on the day of the first yellow fever vaccination. The origin of the receptors is a man younger than 35 who received the YFV17D yellow fever vaccine.

This chain links TRBV18 with TRBJ2-5; a weak D match, TRBD1 (6 bases). CDR3 length: 14 residues. Looked up from germline, CDR1 is KGHSH and CDR2 is LQKENI. Between the trimmed V and J ends, which lost 6 bases and 1 base, there was a span of 12 bases. The CDR3, as DNA: TGTGCCAGCTCCCCAGGGGTCCCCCAAGAGACCCAGTACTTC. Translated, it gives CASSPGVPQETQYF.

The chain recombines TRBV12-3 or TRBV12-4 with TRBJ1-1; a weak D match, TRBD1 (5 bases). The CDR3 runs to 14 residues. V lost 7 bases and J lost 4, with 16 bases in between. The DNA for the CDR3 is TGTGCCAGCACCCTGAGCGGGGGTGCCACTGAAGCTTTCTTT. It translates to CASTLSGGATEAFF.

J is TRBJ2-1 and V is TRBV21-1; TRBD1, the table's D call, was not compared with the DNA. TRBV21-1 is deemed a pseudogene. This CDR3 contains 13 residues. The CDR3 spells CASSKWWGTEQFF. The CDR3 DNA reads TGTGCCAGCAGCAAATGGTGGGGGACAGAACAGTTCTTC.

At least ten counts were recorded for this clonotype. The chain joins TRBV7-9 to TRBJ2-5; 8 nucleotides match TRBD1. Losses at the gene ends were 5 bases for V and 4 bases for J; bases not matched to a gene: 6. The length of the CDR3 is 14 residues. Per the germline V gene, CDR1 is SEHNR and CDR2 is FQNEAQ (reference sequence). The CDR3 DNA reads TGTGCCAGCAGCCCCGACAGGGGTCGAGAGACCCAGTACTTC. Translation gives CASSPDRGRETQYF.

A few counts support this clonotype. The chain joins TRBV29-1 to TRBJ2-2; TRBD1 agrees at 10 bases. Germline CDR1 and CDR2: SQVTM and ANQGSEA. The CDR3 runs to 16 residues. After removal of 5 bases from V and 2 bases from J, the junction contained 8 bases not matched to a gene. The CDR3 DNA is TGCAGCGTTAAGACAGGGGGCGAGAGAAACACCGGGGAGCTGTTTTTT. Translated, it gives CSVKTGGERNTGELFF.

This clonotype was recorded a few times. The chain recombines TRBV20-1 with TRBJ2-1, with 15 bases fitting TRBD2. This CDR3 is 18 amino acids long. Germline CDR1 reads DFQATT; CDR2 reads SNEGSKA (reference sequence). With V trimmed by 6 bases and J by 9 bases, 18 bases remained unmatched. The CDR3 is CSAARRTSGGVSYSEQFF. In DNA, the CDR3 is TGCAGTGCGGCTCGCAGGACTAGCGGGGGGGTCTCCTATTCTGAGCAGTTCTTC.

This clonotype was counted ten times or more. V and J are TRBV12-3 or TRBV12-4 and TRBJ2-2; 8 bases map to TRBD2. Trimming at V came to 6 bases and at J to 3 bases, leaving 6 bases not matched to a gene. The CDR3 contains 15 residues. CDR3 sequence reads: CASSQGLAYTGELFF. The CDR3 region has the DNA TGTGCCAGCAGCCAAGGACTAGCATACACCGGGGAGCTGTTTTTT.

V gene TRBV4-3 combines with J gene TRBJ2-3; D is perhaps TRBD1 (6 bases). CDR1 is LGHNA and CDR2 is YSLEER in the germline V gene. Trimming pared 2 bases from V and 4 bases from J, leaving 22 bases between. This CDR3 contains 18 residues. The CDR3 is CASSQTSNRVRWADTQYF. DNA for the CDR3: TGCGCCAGCAGCCAAACCTCTAACAGGGTCAGGTGGGCAGATACGCAGTATTTT.

The gene calls are TRBV6-1 and TRBJ1-2; possible D gene TRBD1, 5 bases. The V gene's germline CDR1 is MNHNS and CDR2 SASEGT. Trimming removed 8 bases from V and 6 bases from J, with 22 bases in between. CDR3 length: 15 residues. CDR3 bases: TGTGCCAGCGCCCCCTACGAGAGGGGCTTCGATGGCTACACCTTC. This gives the protein CASAPYERGFDGYTF.

This clonotype has a count of ten or more. The chain is built from TRBV20-1 and TRBJ2-1; possibly TRBD1 or TRBD2 for D (7 bases each). Trimming cost V 4 bases and J 5 bases, with 18 bases left between them. CDR3 size: 15 residues. Germline values: CDR1 DFQATT, CDR2 SNEGSKA (reference sequence). This chain's CDR3 is CSAKQGGEEDNEQFF. CDR3 bases: TGCAGTGCTAAGCAGGGGGGGGAGGAAGACAATGAGCAGTTCTTC.

This clonotype was detected a few times. The chain couples TRBV3-1 to TRBJ2-3; 8 nucleotides line up with TRBD2. With 1 base clipped from V and 2 bases from J, the junction kept 5 bases outside the gene matches. This CDR3 has 16 amino acids. Germline assignment: CDR1 LGHDT and CDR2 YNNKEL (reference sequence). CDR3 DNA: TGTGCCAGCAGCCAAGGAGTAGCGGGGCTCACAGATACGCAGTATTTT. It yields the protein CASSQGVAGLTDTQYF.

The rearrangement uses TRBV11-2 and TRBJ1-1; D possibly corresponds to TRBD1 (5 bases). The germline gives CDR1 SGHAT, CDR2 FQNNGV. The CDR3 consists of 15 residues. Trimming left V 1 base short and J 4 bases short, with 13 bases between. For the CDR3, the DNA is TGTGCCAGCAGCTTAGTTTTCGGGGGGGGCACTGAAGCTTTCTTT. It encodes CASSLVFGGGTEAFF.

The rearrangement joins TRBV12-3 or TRBV12-4 to TRBJ2-6; TRBD2 is a possible D gene (7 bases). With 6 bases removed from V and 9 bases from J, the gap between germline ends came to 18 bases. The CDR3 has 15 residues. The CDR3 loop reads CASRGGGGGGNVLTF. DNA of the CDR3: TGTGCCAGCAGGGGGGGGGGCGGTGGAGGCAACGTCCTGACTTTC.

This clonotype was observed a few times. V and J are TRBV5-1 and TRBJ1-3; TRBD1 matches 9 bases. The CDR3 is 16 amino acids. CDR1 is SGHRS, CDR2 YFSETQ, per germline. With V trimmed by 0 bases and J by 2 bases, 3 bases remained unmatched. The CDR3 DNA reads as TGCGCCAGCAGCTTGGGCGGGACAGGGCCTGGAAACACCATATATTTT. Residues: CASSLGGTGPGNTIYF.

Many counts were recorded for this clonotype. The chain couples TRBV20-1 to TRBJ2-7; 10 bases map to TRBD2. The V and J ends lost 0 bases and 0 bases, in that order; junction bases with no gene match: 5. The germline V gene encodes CDR1 DFQATT and CDR2 SNEGSKA (reference sequence). The CDR3 runs 16 residues. DNA of the CDR3: TGCAGTGCTAGAGATCTGAGCGGGGGGGCCTCCTACGAGCAGTACTTC. It translates to CSARDLSGGASYEQYF.

This clonotype was detected only a few times. This sequence joins TRBV15 and TRBJ1-2, with TRBD1 matching over 10 bases. The trim removed 5 bases at V and 4 bases at J, leaving 4 bases unmatched. CDR1 is LNHNV and CDR2 is YYDKDF in the germline V gene (reference sequence). The CDR3 runs 14 residues. CDR3 loop: CATSGDRGTYGYTF. The DNA of the CDR3 is TGTGCCACCAGCGGGGACAGGGGTACCTATGGCTACACCTTC.

This clonotype has a count of ten or more. The V gene is TRBV28, the J gene TRBJ2-7; D unclear. Trimming took off 4 bases at V and 12 bases at J, with 19 bases between the two ends. The length of the CDR3 is 13 residues. Germline V CDR1 and CDR2: MDHEN, SYDVKM. The CDR3 loop reads CASSSRVLGRLYV. CDR3 nucleotide sequence: TGTGCCAGCAGTTCACGGGTCCTAGGAAGACTGTACGTC.

V gene TRBV5-4 combines with J gene TRBJ2-1; tentative D call: TRBD2 (6 bases). The CDR3 loop spans 19 amino acids. Per germline, CDR1 SGHNT and CDR2 YYREEE (reference sequence). Trimming stripped 0 bases from V and 0 bases from J, with 19 bases between. CDR3 sequence: CASSLDGSGLTSSYNEQFF. In DNA form, the CDR3 reads TGTGCCAGCAGCTTGGACGGTAGCGGCCTTACTAGCTCCTACAATGAGCAGTTCTTC.

This clonotype was detected many times. J is TRBJ2-4 and V is TRBV4-1; D is undetermined. Germline V gene data show CDR1 as MGHRA and CDR2 as YSYEKL. The CDR3 contains 12 residues. Trimming left V 0 bases short and J 5 bases short, with 2 bases between. The CDR3 here is CASSQDENIQYF. The CDR3 region has the DNA TGCGCCAGCAGCCAAGATGAAAACATTCAGTACTTC.

The chain is built from TRBV6-6 and TRBJ2-7, with D hard to call. This CDR3 has 13 residues. Germline CDR1 MNHNY, CDR2 SVGAGI (reference sequence). The germline V and J ends were trimmed by 0 bases and 4 bases, with 7 bases remaining between them. The CDR3 spells CASSYSNVYEQYV. The CDR3 nucleotides are TGTGCCAGCAGTTACTCGAATGTTTACGAGCAGTACGTC.

This clonotype appeared a few times. The chain uses TRBV6-2 or TRBV6-3 and TRBJ2-1, with D tentatively TRBD1 (6 bases). The CDR3 is 11 amino acids. Germline CDR1 is MNHEY and CDR2 is SVGEGT. V lost 2 bases to trimming and J lost 13 bases, with 9 bases between them. The CDR3 reads CASSYDRNQFF. The DNA for the CDR3 is TGTGCCAGCAGTTACGACAGGAACCAGTTCTTC.

This clonotype was counted at least ten times. The chain employs TRBV6-6 and TRBJ2-1; possibly TRBD1 for D (6 bases). Trimming pared 10 bases from V and 4 bases from J, leaving 11 bases between. CDR3 length: 12 amino acids. Germline V CDR1 and CDR2: MNHNY, SVGAGI (reference sequence). This CDR3 is CATSGQYNEQFF. CDR3 nucleotide sequence: TGTGCCACCTCGGGACAATACAATGAGCAGTTCTTC.

This clonotype appeared many times. The genes are TRBV5-4 and TRBJ2-4; D remains unclear. This CDR3 is built from 16 residues. The germline V and J ends were trimmed by 2 bases and 0 bases, with 12 bases remaining between them. CDR1 is SGHNT and CDR2 is YYREEE in the germline V gene (reference sequence). As DNA, the CDR3 is TGTGCCAGCAGCTTCGGAAGGGCCCTAGCCAAAAACATTCAGTACTTC. As protein: CASSFGRALAKNIQYF.

This clonotype was seen only a few times. The V and J genes are TRBV6-2 or TRBV6-3 and TRBJ2-5; TRBD1 aligns across 7 bases. Germline V gene data show CDR1 as MNHEY and CDR2 as SVGEGT. The CDR3 extends over 13 amino acids. With 4 bases clipped from V and 4 bases from J, the junction kept 3 bases outside the gene matches. CDR3 sequence: CASSFGQVETQYF. The CDR3 nucleotides are TGTGCCAGCAGTTTCGGACAGGTAGAGACCCAGTACTTC.

This clonotype occurred a few times. The chain is built from TRBV7-2 and TRBJ1-6; D is ambiguous. Germline loops: CDR1 SGHTA, CDR2 FQGNSA. Trimming shortened V by 6 bases and J by 7 bases, and 16 bases separated the two germline ends. This CDR3 comprises 15 residues. The CDR3 spells CASSKTGPKNSPLHF. CDR3 in DNA: TGTGCCAGCAGTAAAACGGGCCCCAAGAATTCACCCCTCCACTTT.